This T cell receptor (beta chain) was recorded in a study of blood T cell repertoires in COVID-19. The wider study: Samples came from the United States, Italy and Spain, spanning acute and convalescent COVID-19. Sources were T cells, B-cell-depleted T cells, or PBMCs; the material itself was cDNA or gDNA.

The CDR3 is made up of 13 amino acids. CDR1 LNHDA and CDR2 SQIVND come from the germline V gene (reference sequence). The junction had 5 bases not matched to a gene; V was cut back by 5 bases and J by 5 bases. Authors' analysis steps: Amplification of reference gene primers was used by the study to estimate nucleated cell counts. Sequenced by immunoSEQ multiplex PCR; TCRdb stores in-frame clones only, minus some. That table is the source of V, J and clone size, and D and trimming were worked out from the DNA. The top ten clones hold 15% to 20% of a sample with tens of thousands of clones, 80% to 90% of them seen once. In this sample, this clone turned up once.

This TCR derives from an elderly man with acute or convalescent COVID-19. The specimen sequenced was peripheral blood. The chain uses TRBV19 and TRBJ2-5, with 7 nucleotides matching TRBD1. Here the CDR3 DNA reads TGTGCCAGTAGTGGAAGGGGGCGGGAGACCCAGTACTTC. Encoded protein: CASSGRGRETQYF.